A single count supports the clone carrying this T cell receptor beta chain. Its antigen is unknown. This sample was included in a study of T cell responses to AZD1222 COVID-19 vaccine. Study results and limitations: Dominant at 160-218 and 743-854, vaccine-associated CD4 TCRs also spanned spike. Compared with day 0, the breadth and depth of the Spike-specific TCR repertoire rose significantly after two doses of AZD1222.

CDR3 length: 13 amino acids. CDR1 SEHNR and CDR2 FQNEAQ come from the germline V gene (reference sequence). Trimming stripped 5 bases from V and 7 bases from J, with 14 bases between. Here immunoSEQ multiplex PCR was the method, and the copy in TCRdb shows in-frame clones only, minus some. The table includes fewer than 200,000 clones, around nine tenths detected once. The V call is TRBV7-9, the J call TRBJ1-2; no clear D. This receptor was taken from an adult in good health. The sample was peripheral blood, taken on day 0 of AZD1222 vaccination. The CDR3 protein is CASSLEVLGGYTF. DNA of the CDR3: TGTGCCAGCAGCCTAGAGGTCCTAGGTGGCTACACCTTC.